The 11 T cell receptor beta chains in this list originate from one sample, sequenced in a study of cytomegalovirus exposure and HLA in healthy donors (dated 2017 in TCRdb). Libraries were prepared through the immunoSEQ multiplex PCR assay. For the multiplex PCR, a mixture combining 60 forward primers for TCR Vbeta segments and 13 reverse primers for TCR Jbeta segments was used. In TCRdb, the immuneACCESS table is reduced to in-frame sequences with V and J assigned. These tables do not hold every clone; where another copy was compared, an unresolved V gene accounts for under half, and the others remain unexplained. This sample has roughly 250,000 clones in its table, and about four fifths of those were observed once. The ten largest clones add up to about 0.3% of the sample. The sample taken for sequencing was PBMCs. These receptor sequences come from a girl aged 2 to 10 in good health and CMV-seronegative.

This chain's CDR3 is CASSYRSSGYEQFF. In DNA, the CDR3 is TGTGCCAGCAGTTACAGGTCTAGCGGGTATGAGCAGTTCTTC. The chain is built from TRBV6-5 and TRBJ2-1, with 8 bases aligning to TRBD2. Germline lookup yields CDR1 MNHEY and CDR2 SVGAGI. The CDR3 contains 14 residues. The V and J ends lost 2 bases and 8 bases, in that order; junction bases with no gene match: 5.

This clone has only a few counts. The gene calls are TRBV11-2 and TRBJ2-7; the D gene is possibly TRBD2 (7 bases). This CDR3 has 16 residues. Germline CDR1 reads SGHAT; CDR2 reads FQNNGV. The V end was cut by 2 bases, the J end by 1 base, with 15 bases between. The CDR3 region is CASSLIWRGPSYEQYF. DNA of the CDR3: TGTGCCAGCAGCTTAATTTGGCGGGGGCCATCCTACGAGCAGTACTTC.

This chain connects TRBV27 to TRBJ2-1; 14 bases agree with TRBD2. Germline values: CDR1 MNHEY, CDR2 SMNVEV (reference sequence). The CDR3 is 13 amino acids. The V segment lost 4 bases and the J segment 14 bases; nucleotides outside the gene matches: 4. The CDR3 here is CASSSGLAGGEFF. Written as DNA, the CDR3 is TGTGCCAGCAGTTCCGGACTAGCGGGGGGTGAGTTCTTC.

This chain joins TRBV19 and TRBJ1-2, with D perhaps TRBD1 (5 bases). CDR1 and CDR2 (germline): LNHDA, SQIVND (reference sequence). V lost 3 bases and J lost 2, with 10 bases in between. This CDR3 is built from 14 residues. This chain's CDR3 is CASSMRGLNYGYTF. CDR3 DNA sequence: TGTGCCAGTAGTATGCGGGGACTCAACTATGGCTACACCTTC. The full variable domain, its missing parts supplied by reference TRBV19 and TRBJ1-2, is DGGITQSPKYLFRKEGQNVTLSCEQNLNHDAMYWYRQDPGQGLRLIYYSQIVNDFQKGDIAEGYSVSREKKESFPLTVTSAQKNPTAFYLCASSMRGLNYGYTFGSGTRLTVV.

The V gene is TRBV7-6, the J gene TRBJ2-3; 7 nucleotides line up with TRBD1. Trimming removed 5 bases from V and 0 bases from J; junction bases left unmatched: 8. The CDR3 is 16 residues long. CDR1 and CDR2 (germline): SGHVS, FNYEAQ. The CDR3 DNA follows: TGTGCCAGCAGCCCAAGGGGACAGACTAGCACAGATACGCAGTATTTT. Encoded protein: CASSPRGQTSTDTQYF.

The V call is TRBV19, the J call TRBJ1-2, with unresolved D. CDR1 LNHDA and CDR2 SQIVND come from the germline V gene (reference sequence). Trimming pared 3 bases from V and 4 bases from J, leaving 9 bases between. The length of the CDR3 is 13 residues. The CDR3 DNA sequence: TGTGCCAGTAGTATCACAGAATCCTATGGCTACACCTTC. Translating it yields CASSITESYGYTF.

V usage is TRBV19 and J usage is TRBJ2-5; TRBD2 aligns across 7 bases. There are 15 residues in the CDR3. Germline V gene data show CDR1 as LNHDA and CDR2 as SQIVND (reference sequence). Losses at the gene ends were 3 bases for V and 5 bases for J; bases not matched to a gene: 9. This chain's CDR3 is CASSIGGSHLETQYF. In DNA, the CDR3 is TGTGCCAGTAGTATTGGCGGGAGTCATTTGGAGACCCAGTACTTC.

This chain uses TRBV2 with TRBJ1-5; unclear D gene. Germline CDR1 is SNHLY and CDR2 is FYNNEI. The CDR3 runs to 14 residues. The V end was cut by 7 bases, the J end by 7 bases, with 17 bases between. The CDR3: CASKPDGRSQPQHF. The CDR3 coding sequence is TGTGCCAGCAAACCGGATGGGCGAAGCCAGCCCCAGCATTTT.

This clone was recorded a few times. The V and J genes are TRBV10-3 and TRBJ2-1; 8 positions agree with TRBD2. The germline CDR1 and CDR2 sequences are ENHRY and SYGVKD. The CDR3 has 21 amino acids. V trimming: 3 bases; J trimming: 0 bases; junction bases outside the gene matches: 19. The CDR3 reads CAISDGVGAGGPKGSYNEQFF. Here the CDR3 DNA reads TGTGCCATCAGTGACGGTGTCGGGGCGGGAGGTCCCAAAGGCTCCTACAATGAGCAGTTCTTC.

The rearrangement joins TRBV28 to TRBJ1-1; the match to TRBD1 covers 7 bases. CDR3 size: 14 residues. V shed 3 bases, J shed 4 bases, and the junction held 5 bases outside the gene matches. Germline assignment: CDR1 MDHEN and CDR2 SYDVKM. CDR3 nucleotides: TGTGCCAGCAGTTTGCCGACAGGGCCCACTGAAGCTTTCTTT. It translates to CASSLPTGPTEAFF. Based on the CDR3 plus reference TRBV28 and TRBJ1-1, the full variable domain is DVKVTQSSRYLVKRTGEKVFLECVQDMDHENMFWYRQDPGLGLRLIYFSYDVKMKEKGDIPEGYSVSREKKERFSLILESASTNQTSMYLCASSLPTGPTEAFFGQGTRLTVV.

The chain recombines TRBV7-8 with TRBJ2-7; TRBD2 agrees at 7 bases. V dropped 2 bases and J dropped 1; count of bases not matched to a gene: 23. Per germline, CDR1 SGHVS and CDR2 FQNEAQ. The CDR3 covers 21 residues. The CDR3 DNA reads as TGTGCCAGCAGCTTATCGTTTGGTATATGGTTCCGGGACTACCCTTCCTACGAGCAGTACTTC. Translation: CASSLSFGIWFRDYPSYEQYF.